This T cell receptor (beta chain) was profiled in a study of breast tumors, draining lymph nodes, adjacent tissues (dated by TCRdb to 2016 to 2017). Concerning the study at large: The study compared TCR beta repertoires across tumor, adjacent nontumor tissue and axillary lymph nodes from breast cancer patients. In human breast cancer, the study set out to assess how tumor, surrounding tissue and draining lymph node repertoires relate to one another and whether T cells might be exchanged between them. The investigation overall reported the following: In luminal-like breast cancer, tumor and nontumor tissue repertoires resembled each other significantly more than in basal-like breast cancer. The data were judged consistent with most tumor T cells deriving from the lymph node and then expanding within tumor tissue. Tumor T-cell repertoires showed less diversity than lymph node repertoires and more diversity than nontumor tissue repertoires, and tumor T-cell repertoires showed preferential V and J gene usage. Rather than being directly demonstrated, the conclusion that tumor T cells originate in lymph nodes was presented as consistent with a hypothesis.

The instrument was an Illumina HiSeq 2000. TCR beta chain libraries were generated through multiplex PCR amplification. High-throughput sequencing was used to analyze the amplified TCR beta chain products. TCRdb ran its own pipeline on the public reads, namely fastp trimming at Q25 and MiXCR clone calling, and kept in-frame beta chains. Rows are combined by CDR3 protein, so each entry shows the most common genes and DNA. This sample holds about 180,000 distinct CDR3 sequences; 30% to 35% were observed only once. Together, the top ten hold over 3.5% of the sample. Measured from the cysteine to the phenylalanine, the CDR3 is 14 residues long. Solely the CDR3 DNA is kept, with 42 bases framed from the first base. CDR1 SQVTM and CDR2 ANQGSEA are derived from the germline V gene. Lymph node samples came from the axillary draining lymph nodes of breast cancer patients. As concerns this clonotype: Its antigen remains undetermined. One end of the junction does not line up with germline, which may come from a read error.

Sequencing was performed on axillary lymph node tissue. The rearranged chain carries TRBV29-1 and TRBJ1-4, with the D segment identity uncertain. The TCR was taken from a female donor with breast cancer. Some clones in this sample may be carry-over from other donors' samples. CDR3 reads: CSVGQGAAAKNLFF. The nucleotide sequence is given as TGCAGCGTTGGCCAAGGAGCAGCTGCTAAAAATCTGTTTTTT.